One and the same sample provided the 3 T cell receptor beta chains below, sequenced in a study of CD8 T cell repertoires and HIV-1 epitope variants. The data were produced by immunoSEQ multiplex PCR, yet TCRdb's version contains in-frame clones alone and is incomplete. The sample consists of some 5,000 clones, 66% of them appearing once. No antigen is known for these receptors. The sequencing input was cultured CD8+ T cells derived from PBMCs. The receptors stem from a male donor with HIV.

The rearrangement links TRBV2 to TRBJ2-3; 7 nucleotides agree with TRBD1. V lost 6 bases to trimming and J lost 0 bases; unmatched junction nucleotides: 6. This CDR3 comprises 15 residues. The germline V gene encodes CDR1 SNHLY and CDR2 FYNNEI. In DNA form, the CDR3 reads TGTGCCAGCAGAGGTGGACAGGTTAGCACAGATACGCAGTATTTT. Protein sequence: CASRGGQVSTDTQYF.

The V call is TRBV4-2, the J call TRBJ1-1; 7 nucleotides agree with TRBD1. Germline V gene sequence: CDR1 LGHNA, CDR2 YNFKEQ. V lost 0 bases, J lost 1 base, and 8 bases stayed unmatched. The length of the CDR3 is 17 residues. The CDR3 nucleotides are TGTGCCAGCAGCCAAGATCATCAGACAGGGAGGAACACTGAAGCTTTCTTT. This translates into CASSQDHQTGRNTEAFF.

This clone rates as large. V is TRBV15 and J is TRBJ1-1; D not resolved. Looked up from germline, CDR1 is LNHNV and CDR2 is YYDKDF (reference sequence). Deletions cut 0 bases from V and 2 bases from J, with 10 bases between. CDR3 length: 15 amino acids. The CDR3 coding sequence is TGTGCCACCAGCAGAGATAGGGCGCCAAACACTGAAGCTTTCTTT. This codes for CATSRDRAPNTEAFF. Together with reference TRBV15 and TRBJ1-1, the CDR3 gives the full variable domain: DAMVIQNPRYQVTQFGKPVTLSCSQTLNHNVMYWYQQKSSQAPKLLFHYYDKDFNNEADTPDNFQSRRPNTSFCFLDIRSPGLGDTAMYLCATSRDRAPNTEAFFGQGTRLTVV.